Below, one TCR beta chain is given with its context. It lacks a known antigen. This record comes from a study of cytomegalovirus exposure and HLA in healthy donors (dated by TCRdb to between 2016 and 2019). With regard to the full study: In an earlier analysis of 587 of the donors, under 300 Gb of sequence data and 117 million unique TCR beta sequences from 180 million or so T cells were reported. About 330 gigabases of sequencing data and roughly 80 million unique TCR sequences made up an early release that covered under 750 HLA-typed donors. Of the roughly 390 genotyped donors, about 84% fell in the genetic ancestry cluster associated with self-reported Caucasian donors. The study aimed to test whether signatures of past pathogen exposure could be identified by cataloging public T cell receptors. The study used immunosequencing to profile the T cell repertoires of 600 to 850 subjects and linked those repertoires to cytomegalovirus serostatus. Along with the roughly 710-subject first cohort, a separate validation cohort of approximately 110 different subjects was used. To predict cytomegalovirus infection status, the study combined high-throughput TCR immunosequencing, statistical association of individual TCRs with disease status, and machine learning. A later analysis re-analyzed previously published TCR beta repertoires from 650 to 800 donors and added high-resolution HLA genotyping to study TCR occurrence patterns. Rather than using new phenotypic data, the later analysis identified candidate immune exposures from TCR beta sequences and from how often those sequences occurred across donors. To decide whether each TCR beta V gene segment behaved as functional or pseudogenic, an earlier analysis of some 600 of the donors relied on high-throughput TCR beta sequencing. Donor age, sex, ethnicity and CMV serostatus were compiled alongside the repertoire data. In a later genetic analysis, genome-wide SNP genotypes for 398 of the 666 donors were used, and that subset was treated as a discovery cohort. Every discovery cohort repertoire had been produced on one sequencing platform. Class I and class II HLA loci were covered by the typing at four-digit resolution. The number of typed donors differed by locus: about 629-630 for A, B, C, DRB1 and DQB1; 522 for DQA1; around 580 for DPA1; and roughly 450 for DPB1. Roughly five DR-DQ haplotypes were handled as single units for association and clustering, since linkage in the cohort was strong. Among about 400 genotyped donors of the cohort, an average of around 250,000 unique TCR beta nucleotide sequences was sequenced per donor, of which 15% to 20% were non-productive. Findings and caveats that apply to the study as a whole: A later analysis found that HLA-associated TCR beta chains were more clonally expanded and had lower generation probabilities than equally common non-associated chains. A later genetic analysis associated a missense DCLRE1C variant with V-gene and J-gene trimming of TCR beta chains, and an independent cohort replicated the association. In a later genetic analysis, fewer N-insertions in productive TCRs were reported among donors in an Asian-associated ancestry cluster than the approximately 710-donor mean. According to a later analysis, TCR association rates differed among HLA loci, with DRB1 alleles showing the most associated TCRs and HLA-C alleles showing the fewest. A few of the identified cytomegalovirus-associated TCR beta chains were confirmed in vitro to be specific for cytomegalovirus antigens. This cohort had only TCR beta chains sequenced, and the lack of alpha or paired-chain data limited which features could be detected. It was suggested by the authors that the approach could potentially be generalized to other disease states and immunological phenotypes. Linkage disequilibrium might explain the correlated functional status among segregating V segments, but an unknown experimental factor could not be ruled out. Cytomegalovirus status was reported to be diagnosed by the classifier with high specificity and sensitivity in both the original and validation cohorts. A later analysis reported that several top co-occurrence clusters appeared linked to parvovirus B19, influenza, CMV and Epstein-Barr virus. In an earlier analysis of 500 to 650 of the donors, most TCR beta V segments appeared in productive rearrangements about 87% or about 30% of the time, broadly matching IMGT annotations. Some 16 rarely observed V segments, including chromosome 9 orphons, were excluded from the earlier analysis of 550 to 700 of the donors because counts were too low. In a later analysis, most CMV-associated TCR beta chains were found to appear HLA-restricted, with HLA associations seemingly driven largely by CMV exposure. Assigning TCR associations to individual alleles was difficult when HLA alleles, especially DR and DQ, strongly co-occurred. Specific HLA alleles were associated with roughly 16,000 TCR beta sequences at a false discovery rate of 0.05 in a later analysis. A further reported finding was that TCR beta sequences accurately predicted the HLA-A and HLA-B alleles for most subjects in the first cohort. For the cohort, immune exposure information was limited to CMV serostatus. Roughly uniform sequencing depth across donors was assumed in presence/absence analyses, although this assumption may not hold. A group of highly shared sequence variants was considered likely to be a technical artifact of the sequencing pipeline. The 87-base-pair reads could not distinguish some IMGT-functional V segments, including TRBV6-2 and TRBV6-3, so those segments were excluded. Most TCR sequences were seen in very few donors, while some public TCRs were found in many individuals. A total of 150 or so TCR beta chains were listed by the study as associated with cytomegalovirus. Because HLA typing was missing for some donors at each locus, association tests included only the typed subset.

The cohort comprised some 730 healthy bone marrow donors. At the time of sampling, all cohort members were nominally healthy, though unrecorded immune exposures were likely present. The donor was CMV seropositive and was included in the group of about 290 seropositive cohort members. Each donor provided a peripheral blood sample, and peripheral blood mononuclear cells were used for TCR beta sequencing. Genomic DNA was extracted from the blood cell samples with the Qiagen DNeasy Blood Extraction Kit. Reading from cysteine to phenylalanine, the CDR3 counts 15 amino acids. CDR3 DNA only is kept here, 45 bases in frame from base 1. The trim is 1 base for V and 4 bases for J, with a gap of 11 bases between the germline ends. The germline V gene gives CDR1 as SNHLY and CDR2 as FYNNEI. The library was prepared using the immunoSEQ multiplex PCR assay. For the multiplex PCR, a mixture combining 60 forward primers for TCR Vbeta segments and 13 reverse primers for TCR Jbeta segments was used. The CDR3 region of rearranged TCR beta genes was amplified from genomic DNA with a multiplex PCR assay. Amplified TCR beta libraries were sequenced as 87-base-pair reads on the Illumina HiSeq System. Regarding the original processing steps: A later analysis tallied around 87 million unique TCR beta chains across the 550 to 850 repertoires, and about 10 million of those chains were shared by two or more donors. A nearest-neighbor algorithm error-corrected the raw reads and collapsed the reads into unique sequences, merging closely related sequences to remove PCR and sequencing errors. V, D and J gene segments were assigned by aligning CDR3 sequences to IMGT reference sequences. Each retained sequence needed at least a six-nucleotide match to both a V gene segment and a J gene segment. A rearrangement counted as productive if the CDR3 had no stop codons and remained in frame with V and J, and every other rearrangement counted as non-productive. CDR3 was defined by IMGT convention, running from the second conserved V-encoded cysteine to the conserved J-encoded phenylalanine. Sequences without an unambiguous match to a single V gene segment were excluded from the earlier analysis of 500 to 700 of the donors. An earlier analysis of just under 600 of the donors called V segments functional above 56.7% productive rearrangements and segregating when the between-donor standard deviation exceeded 5%. To diagnose cytomegalovirus status from the catalog of TCR beta chain sequences, a statistical classification framework was built. V and J gene assignment, in a later analysis, came from comparing TCR nucleotide sequences with IMGT/GENE-DB human TR gene sequences. A later analysis assigned CDR3 sequences and most-parsimonious VDJ recombination scenarios with the TCRdist pipeline. In a later analysis, each TCR beta chain was defined by its CDR3 amino acid sequence together with its V-gene family, and reads lacking a unique V-gene family were excluded. To address suspected cross-contamination and a sequencing artifact, a later analysis removed around 600 highly shared, low-generation-probability nucleotide sequences. A later analysis calculated a clonal expansion index for each public chain from normalized within-repertoire ranks of inferred template counts. A later analysis computed generation probabilities with a VDJ recombination model fitted to out-of-frame rearrangements, and checked the results against IGoR. Hypergeometric tests were used in a later analysis to score TCR-TCR, TCR-HLA and TCR-CMV co-occurrence, with a repertoire-size bias correction applied to the TCR pairs. A later analysis estimated false discovery rates by permuting HLA or CMV assignments 20 times. In a later analysis, co-occurring TCRs were grouped using DBSCAN, and TCRdist sequence similarity was added for clustering within HLA-allele-positive subsets. Repertoires with fewer than 30,000 or more than 120,000 public chains were left out of co-occurrence clustering, as were four to six repertoires with anomalous nucleotide sharing. TCRdb took over this immuneACCESS table, retaining in-frame rearrangements with V and J assigned. Such tables are incomplete; in checked studies, under half of the missing clones stem from an unresolved V gene, and the remainder is unexplained. The V and J calls and clone size were taken over from that table, and D and trimming were inferred from the DNA. The table for this sample lists tens of thousands of clones. 15% of the sample comes from the top ten.

The sequence came from a man aged 50-59 years in good health and CMV-seropositive. The material sequenced was PBMCs. The chain is made from TRBV2 and TRBJ1-5; tentative D gene TRBD1, with 5 bases matching. Here is the DNA: TGTGCCAGCAGTGAAGGGGCAGGGAGGAATCAGCCCCAGCATTTT. It encodes CASSEGAGRNQPQHF.